The 17 T cell receptor beta chains below all came from one sample that was sequenced in a study of T cells in tumors after PD-1 blockade. TCRdb's table, derived via immunoSEQ multiplex PCR, lists solely in-frame clones and lacks some. The table includes 15,000 to 20,000 clones, 81% detected once. Material: PBMCs, obtained after anti-PD-1 therapy. These receptors were obtained from a human donor with advanced basal cell or squamous cell carcinoma (not recorded which).

This chain links TRBV15 with TRBJ2-2, with unresolved D. The ends were cut back, 2 bases at V and 3 bases at J, with 13 bases in the middle. Per germline, CDR1 LNHNV and CDR2 YYDKDF (reference sequence). The CDR3 sequence is 16 residues long. CDR3 in DNA: TGTGCCACCAGCAGAATCCGAGACTCACACACCGGGGAGCTGTTTTTT. Translated, it gives CATSRIRDSHTGELFF.

The rearrangement joins TRBV27 to TRBJ2-7; a weak D match, TRBD1 (5 bases). The CDR3 is made up of 15 amino acids. The germline V gene has CDR1 MNHEY and CDR2 SMNVEV (reference sequence). V was shortened by 5 bases and J by 2 bases, with 16 bases between the two germline ends. CDR3 protein: CASSPLTVFTYEQYF. DNA of the CDR3: TGTGCCAGCAGTCCGTTGACAGTATTTACCTACGAGCAGTACTTC.

The genes are TRBV10-2 and TRBJ1-2; the D is unclear. Trimming took 8 bases from V and 4 from J, leaving 17 bases between them. CDR3 size: 14 residues. Germline V gene data show CDR1 as WSHSY and CDR2 as SAAADI. CDR3 sequence: CASYGRASGYGYTF. The CDR3 DNA reads as TGCGCCAGCTACGGACGGGCCAGCGGCTATGGCTACACCTTC.

The rearrangement uses TRBV4-1 and TRBJ2-2, with D unclear. This CDR3 comprises 15 residues. Germline CDR1 MGHRA, CDR2 YSYEKL. V shed 2 bases and J shed 4 bases, with 11 bases lying between them. The CDR3 DNA follows: TGCGCCAGCAGCCAAAATGTGGCCCGCACCGGGGAGCTGTTTTTT. The encoded protein is CASSQNVARTGELFF.

This rearrangement joins TRBV7-6 to TRBJ2-2; D is undetermined. The CDR3 is 14 amino acids. Trimming stripped 6 bases from V and 2 bases from J, with 10 bases between. Per the germline V gene, CDR1 is SGHVS and CDR2 is FNYEAQ. DNA for the CDR3: TGTGCCAGCAGTCTTACACCTAACACCGGGGAGCTGTTTTTT. Amino acids: CASSLTPNTGELFF.

The chain combines TRBV20-1 with TRBJ2-1; D is perhaps TRBD1 or TRBD2 (5 bases each). The CDR3 totals 11 residues. The germline V gene encodes CDR1 DFQATT and CDR2 SNEGSKA (reference sequence). Trimming stripped 5 bases from V and 11 bases from J, with 13 bases between. In DNA form, the CDR3 reads TGCAGTGCTGGGGGTTTGGGTAAGCAGTTCTTC. Encoded protein: CSAGGLGKQFF.

The genes are TRBV19 and TRBJ1-4; D possibly corresponds to TRBD1 (6 bases). The germline V gene has CDR1 LNHDA and CDR2 SQIVND (reference sequence). The V gene lost 5 bases and the J gene lost 8 bases, with 18 bases spanning the gap. This CDR3 contains 15 residues. In DNA form, the CDR3 reads TGTGCCAGTAGTCCCGCGGCGGGGGGCAACGAAAAACTGTTTTTT. Protein: CASSPAAGGNEKLFF.

The rearrangement uses TRBV19 and TRBJ2-7; no definite D call. Germline CDR1 LNHDA, CDR2 SQIVND (reference sequence). The CDR3 has 11 residues. Trimming left V 6 bases short and J 7 bases short, with 10 bases between. The CDR3, as DNA: TGTGCCAGTAGATCCGGAGTTGAGCAGTACTTC. Translating it yields CASRSGVEQYF.

The rearrangement uses TRBV5-4 and TRBJ2-3; 14 bases map to TRBD2. Germline V gene data show CDR1 as SGHNT and CDR2 as YYREEE (reference sequence). The length of the CDR3 is 16 residues. The V gene end was trimmed by 4 bases and the J gene end by 5 bases; junction bases not matched to a gene: 6. The CDR3 region is CASSDGLAGGGDTQYF. The CDR3, as DNA: TGTGCCAGCAGCGACGGACTAGCGGGAGGAGGAGATACGCAGTATTTT.

The V call is TRBV3-1 (or the pseudogene TRBV3-2), the J call TRBJ2-7; 11 positions agree with TRBD2. V gave up 0 bases and J gave up 5 bases; unmatched junction bases: 6. The CDR3 consists of 16 residues. Per the germline V gene, CDR1 is LGHDT and CDR2 is YNNKEL (reference sequence). Here the CDR3 DNA reads TGTGCCAGCAGCCAAGAGGTTAGCGGGGGGGCCGACGAGCAGTACTTC. It codes for CASSQEVSGGADEQYF.

This chain joins TRBV6-1 and TRBJ2-7; no definite D call. CDR1 and CDR2 (germline): MNHNS, SASEGT. The CDR3 length is 13 residues. The germline V and J ends were trimmed by 3 bases and 0 bases, with 6 bases remaining between them. The CDR3 protein is CASSDTPSYEQYF. CDR3 DNA: TGTGCCAGCAGTGACACACCCTCCTACGAGCAGTACTTC.

V gene TRBV19 combines with J gene TRBJ2-1; TRBD2 is a possible D gene (6 bases). The CDR3 runs 14 residues. V shed 6 bases and J shed 7 bases, with 16 bases lying between them. Germline V gene lookup returns CDR1 LNHDA and CDR2 SQIVND (reference sequence). The chain's CDR3 is CASSPQGAGNEQFF. The CDR3 DNA sequence: TGTGCCAGTAGCCCACAAGGGGCGGGGAATGAGCAGTTCTTC.

This chain joins TRBV3-1 (or the pseudogene TRBV3-2) and TRBJ1-1; D call uncertain. Trimming left V 4 bases short and J 5 bases short, with 17 bases between. The CDR3 runs to 15 residues. The germline CDR1 and CDR2 sequences are LGHDT and YNNKEL (reference sequence). The CDR3 protein is CASSPGEGSRTEAFF. DNA of the CDR3: TGTGCCAGCAGCCCAGGCGAGGGCAGTCGGACTGAAGCTTTCTTT.

The chain links TRBV5-1 to TRBJ2-1; perhaps TRBD2 as D (6 bases). From germline, CDR1 is SGHRS and CDR2 YFSETQ. The length of the CDR3 is 15 residues. V lost 5 bases and J lost 2, with 14 bases in between. The CDR3 nucleotides read TGCGCCAGCAGTGGCACCGGGGGTCCCTACAATGAGCAGTTCTTC. It yields the protein CASSGTGGPYNEQFF.

This chain connects TRBV7-3 to TRBJ2-5, with TRBD1 as a possible D gene (5 bases). This CDR3 contains 16 residues. Germline V CDR1 and CDR2: SGHTA, FQGTGA. The V gene lost 2 bases and the J gene lost 1 base, with 14 bases spanning the gap. The CDR3 bases are TGTGCCAGCAGCTTATCGACAGACTCGTCCCAAGAGACCCAGTACTTC. Its protein is CASSLSTDSSQETQYF.

V usage is TRBV6-5 and J usage is TRBJ1-2; 9 bases map to TRBD1. V gave up 11 bases and J gave up 8 bases; unmatched junction bases: 12. CDR3 length: 13 amino acids. Germline V gives CDR1 MNHEY, CDR2 SVGAGI. The DNA for the CDR3 is TGTGCCTGCCCACTCCGGGACAGGGAAGGCTACACCTTC. Residues: CACPLRDREGYTF.

The V gene is TRBV25-1, the J gene TRBJ2-1; TRBD2 might be the D (6 bases). V shed 8 bases and J shed 3 bases, with 14 bases lying between them. Germline V lookup: CDR1 MGHDK, CDR2 SYGVNS. The CDR3 runs 14 residues. CDR3: CASARTTLYNEQFF. The CDR3 DNA reads as TGTGCCAGCGCCAGGACTACCCTCTACAATGAGCAGTTCTTC.